These 18 T cell receptor beta chains originate from one sample sequenced in a study of spatial heterogeneity in lung cancer. The time point denotes: sample taken at primary tumor resection. Extraction of whole RNA from tumor, nontumor lung or frozen PBMC preceded unsorted sequencing. Each CDR3 protein is one row after TCRdb ran MiXCR on the 5' RACE reads. Here the sample spans about 36,000 distinct CDR3 sequences, roughly 5% being singletons. The specimen was PBMCs, collected at surgery. Source of these receptors: a female donor with early-stage non-small cell lung cancer.

The chain combines TRBV6-1 with TRBJ2-7, with a tentative D call TRBD1 (6 bases). Germline V gene sequence: CDR1 MNHNS, CDR2 SASEGT. The germline V and J ends were trimmed by 3 bases and 4 bases, with 13 bases remaining between them. The CDR3 spans 14 residues. CDR3 loop: CASSEGHREYEQYF. Here the CDR3 DNA reads TGTGCCAGCAGTGAGGGACACAGAGAATACGAGCAGTACTTC.

This clonotype was seen many times. The genes are TRBV12-3 or TRBV12-4 and TRBJ2-2; TRBD2 aligns across 10 bases. CDR3 length: 17 residues. The trim removed 5 bases at V and 7 bases at J, leaving 13 bases unmatched. CDR3 in amino acids: CASSPRVAGGHSGELFF. DNA for the CDR3: TGTGCCAGCAGTCCCCGGGTAGCGGGGGGCCATAGCGGGGAGCTGTTTTTT.

On this clonotype: This clone may be a read error of a much larger clone one base away. The rearrangement joins TRBV12-3 or TRBV12-4 to TRBJ2-3; D not certain. The CDR3 totals 16 residues. CDR3 sequence (DNA): TGTGCCACCAGTTTAAAAACAGTTCTCCATGGGGATACGCAGTATTTT. It encodes CATSLKTVLHGDTQYF.

This clonotype was seen more than once but under ten times. CDR3 nucleotides: TGTGCCAGTAGTATAGGGGGAGGAGCGAACACCGGGGAGCTGTTTTTT. Its protein product is CASSIGGGANTGELFF. The V gene is TRBV19, the J gene TRBJ2-2; possibly TRBD2 for D (6 bases). CDR3 length: 16 residues. In germline, CDR1 is LNHDA, CDR2 SQIVND (reference sequence). The V gene lost 1 base and the J gene lost 0 bases, with 9 bases spanning the gap.

This clonotype was observed many times. The genes are TRBV19 and TRBJ1-2; 9 nucleotides align to TRBD1. Germline CDR1 and CDR2: LNHDA and SQIVND (reference sequence). The CDR3 is 15 residues long. The V segment lost 3 bases and the J segment 4 bases; nucleotides outside the gene matches: 6. This chain's CDR3 is CASSIAGTGFYGYTF. The CDR3 bases are TGTGCCAGTAGTATCGCCGGGACAGGGTTCTATGGCTACACCTTC. The full variable domain, rest sourced from reference TRBV19 and TRBJ1-2, is DGGITQSPKYLFRKEGQNVTLSCEQNLNHDAMYWYRQDPGQGLRLIYYSQIVNDFQKGDIAEGYSVSREKKESFPLTVTSAQKNPTAFYLCASSIAGTGFYGYTFGSGTRLTVV.

This clonotype was recorded at least ten times. In nucleotides, the CDR3 is TGTGCCAGCAGCCCATCAACAGGGATGGGAAAACTGTTTTTT. Protein sequence: CASSPSTGMGKLFF. The rearrangement links TRBV7-9 to TRBJ1-4, with a weak D call TRBD1 (6 bases). Germline assignment: CDR1 SEHNR and CDR2 FQNEAQ (reference sequence). The CDR3 consists of 14 residues. Deletions cut 5 bases from V and 10 bases from J, with 17 bases between.

This clonotype was counted ten times or more. The CDR3 loop is CASSQDETSGREQYF. CDR3 DNA sequence: TGTGCCAGCAGCCAAGACGAGACTAGCGGGCGCGAGCAGTACTTC. This chain connects TRBV3-1 to TRBJ2-7, with TRBD2 matching 10 bases. The CDR3 sequence is 15 residues long. J was trimmed by 6 bases and V by 0 bases; bases with no gene match: 5. The germline CDR1 and CDR2 sequences are LGHDT and YNNKEL (reference sequence).

This clonotype was observed at least ten times. The V call is TRBV2, the J call TRBJ1-2; no clear D. Trimming pared 3 bases from V and 8 bases from J, leaving 10 bases between. This CDR3 is 12 amino acids long. Germline CDR1 SNHLY, CDR2 FYNNEI. The CDR3, as DNA: TGTGCCAGCAGTGATTGGGGAGGCGGCTACACCTTC. Translating it yields CASSDWGGGYTF. Using reference TRBV2 and TRBJ1-2 for the parts outside the CDR3, the full variable domain is EPEVTQTPSHQVTQMGQEVILRCVPISNHLYFYWYRQILGQKVEFLVSFYNNEISEKSEIFDDQFSVERPDGSNFTLKIRSTKLEDSAMYFCASSDWGGGYTFGSGTRLTVV.

This clonotype appeared many times. V and J are TRBV7-3 and TRBJ2-7; the D gene could be TRBD1 or TRBD2 (5 bases each). The CDR3 contains 13 residues. Germline V gives CDR1 SGHTA, CDR2 FQGTGA. V was pared by 3 bases and J by 3 bases, with 9 bases between. Here the CDR3 reads CASSLGPDYEQYF. Here the CDR3 DNA reads TGTGCCAGCAGCTTGGGACCCGACTACGAGCAGTACTTC.

This clonotype was detected ten times or more. The gene calls are TRBV19 and TRBJ2-1; D is unclear. CDR3 length: 12 amino acids. V lost 6 bases and J 9 bases, leaving 12 bases between the germline ends. The germline V gene has CDR1 LNHDA and CDR2 SQIVND (reference sequence). The CDR3 spells CASSWLLGEQFF. DNA of the CDR3: TGTGCCAGTAGCTGGCTGTTAGGTGAGCAGTTCTTC.

The sample holds many counts of this clonotype. The rearrangement links TRBV20-1 to TRBJ1-5; weak D call: TRBD1 (6 bases). V lost 3 bases, J lost 6 bases, and 12 bases lay in between. Germline V CDR1 and CDR2: DFQATT, SNEGSKA (reference sequence). CDR3 size: 13 residues. The CDR3: CSARAGGSQPQHF. The CDR3 DNA is TGCAGTGCTAGGGCGGGGGGCAGTCAGCCCCAGCATTTT.

This clonotype was seen repeatedly, ten times or more. The chain combines TRBV20-1 with TRBJ1-1, with 7 bases matching TRBD1. The V and J ends lost 0 bases and 3 bases, in that order; junction bases with no gene match: 4. CDR3 length: 14 amino acids. Per germline, CDR1 DFQATT and CDR2 SNEGSKA (reference sequence). DNA for the CDR3: TGCAGTGCTAGAGATGAGGGGGCGGACACTGAAGCTTTCTTT. It codes for CSARDEGADTEAFF.

About this clonotype itself: One base away lies a much larger clone, so this may be a sequencing read error. The V gene is TRBV7-9, the J gene TRBJ1-2; TRBD1 agrees at 9 bases. CDR3 size: 13 residues. Trimming at V came to 5 bases and at J to 6 bases, leaving 4 bases not matched to a gene. CDR1 is SEHNR and CDR2 is FQNEAQ in the germline V gene (reference sequence). In DNA, the CDR3 is TGTGCCAGCAGCCCGGACAGGGGCCATGGCTACACCTTC. Translated, it gives CASSPDRGHGYTF.

This clonotype has at least ten counts. The chain carries TRBV12-3 or TRBV12-4 and TRBJ2-2; D may be TRBD1 (6 bases). This CDR3 has 15 residues. V was shortened by 6 bases and J by 4 bases, with 15 bases between the two germline ends. The CDR3 nucleotides are TGTGCCAGCAGAGACAGGCCACGAGGCACCGGGGAGCTGTTTTTT. Amino acids: CASRDRPRGTGELFF.

The CDR3 here is CASSLGQYNQPQHF. CDR3 DNA: TGTGCCAGCAGTTTAGGACAGTACAATCAGCCCCAGCATTTT. The chain joins TRBV28 to TRBJ1-5; a possible D gene is TRBD1 (6 bases). The CDR3 contains 14 residues. In germline, CDR1 is MDHEN, CDR2 SYDVKM. Between the trimmed V and J ends, which lost 2 bases and 3 bases, there was a span of 8 bases.

This clonotype was detected ten times or more. The chain couples TRBV30 to TRBJ1-1; the match to TRBD1 covers 7 bases. Germline values: CDR1 GTSNPN, CDR2 SVGIG (reference sequence). The V segment lost 0 bases and the J segment 0 bases; nucleotides outside the gene matches: 13. CDR3 length: 18 residues. CDR3 bases: TGTGCCTGGAGTGTACGGGGTTGGACAGGATCGGTGAACACTGAAGCTTTCTTT. Its protein is CAWSVRGWTGSVNTEAFF.

J is TRBJ2-7 and V is TRBV20-1; D is possibly TRBD2 (6 bases). Between the trimmed V and J ends, which lost 3 bases and 1 base, there was a span of 13 bases. Per the germline V gene, CDR1 is DFQATT and CDR2 is SNEGSKA (reference sequence). The CDR3 length is 14 residues. CDR3 loop: CSASLSSASYEQYF. CDR3 DNA sequence: TGCAGTGCTAGTTTGTCTAGCGCTTCCTACGAGCAGTACTTC.

The CDR3 region is CASSFEVSSYNEQFF. CDR3 in DNA: TGTGCCAGCAGCTTTGAAGTGAGCTCCTACAATGAGCAGTTCTTC. The gene calls are TRBV7-2 and TRBJ2-1, with D unclear. Germline V gene data show CDR1 as SGHTA and CDR2 as FQGNSA. V was cut by 3 bases and J by 0 bases, with 9 bases left in between. This CDR3 has 15 residues.